Presented here are 15 T cell receptor beta chains from one specimen sequenced in a study of OX40 agonist ivuxolimab in advanced cancers. Assay used: immunoSEQ multiplex PCR; TCRdb lists only in-frame clones, some missing. The sample comprises 65,000 to 95,000 clones, approximately 85% of which are singletons, and approximately 5% rests with the top ten. Here the sequenced sample was CD4+ or CD8+ T cells sorted from blood, taken in a trial of the OX40 agonist ivuxolimab. Source of these receptors: an adult with an advanced solid tumor such as melanoma, head and neck, liver or kidney cancer.

The count of this clone is one. V usage is TRBV30 and J usage is TRBJ1-6; weak D call: TRBD1 (5 bases). The CDR3 contains 18 residues. The germline CDR1 and CDR2 sequences are GTSNPN and SVGIG (reference sequence). CDR3 in DNA: TGTGCTTCCCGGACACCTTCCTCGGGACCTCCCTATAATTCACCCCTCCACTTT. As protein: CASRTPSSGPPYNSPLHF.

The chain combines TRBV29-1 with TRBJ1-1; no firm D call. Trimming left V 1 base short and J 7 bases short, with 10 bases between. CDR3 length: 12 amino acids. Germline V gene sequence: CDR1 SQVTM, CDR2 ANQGSEA. Written as DNA, the CDR3 is TGCAGCGTTGAAGGACACGAGATTGAAGCTTTCTTT. Translation gives CSVEGHEIEAFF.

The V gene is TRBV6-5, the J gene TRBJ2-1; D is perhaps TRBD2 (6 bases). CDR3 length equals 14 residues. CDR1 is MNHEY, CDR2 SVGAGI, per germline. The V and J ends lost 8 bases and 6 bases respectively, with 17 bases between them. For the CDR3, the DNA is TGTGCCAGCGCCCTCGGGCGGGACGTCAATGAGCAGTTCTTC. It yields the protein CASALGRDVNEQFF.

This clone has a handful of counts. The genes are TRBV10-2 and TRBJ1-5; 12 nucleotides match TRBD1. With V trimmed by 6 bases and J by 5 bases, 8 bases remained unmatched. The length of the CDR3 is 16 residues. CDR1 is WSHSY and CDR2 is SAAADI in the germline V gene. The chain's CDR3 is CASRGPGTGGDQPQHF. CDR3 bases: TGCGCCAGCAGGGGACCCGGGACAGGGGGCGATCAGCCCCAGCATTTT.

This rearrangement joins TRBV9 to TRBJ1-2; D gene unclear. Trimming stripped 0 bases from V and 4 bases from J, with 13 bases between. CDR1 is SGDLS and CDR2 is YYNGEE in the germline V gene. The CDR3 contains 15 residues. The CDR3 DNA is TGTGCCAGCAGCGTAGTTACGCCTTCGGGCTATGGCTACACCTTC. Translating gives CASSVVTPSGYGYTF.

This chain links TRBV19 with TRBJ2-1; 10 nucleotides match TRBD1. Looked up from germline, CDR1 is LNHDA and CDR2 is SQIVND (reference sequence). The CDR3 is 14 amino acids. V was pared by 5 bases and J by 8 bases, with 6 bases of the junction left unmatched. CDR3 sequence (DNA): TGTGCCAGTAGTTTAGGACAGGGGGTAGATGAGCAGTTCTTC. Translation: CASSLGQGVDEQFF.

The chain combines TRBV15 with TRBJ2-7, with a possible D match to TRBD1 (7 bases). CDR1 is LNHNV and CDR2 is YYDKDF in the germline V gene (reference sequence). The ends were cut back, 0 bases at V and 2 bases at J, with 20 bases in the middle. The CDR3 loop spans 18 amino acids. The chain's CDR3 is CATSREAASRGQPYEQYF. The CDR3 DNA follows: TGTGCCACCAGCAGAGAGGCAGCTTCGCGGGGACAGCCCTACGAGCAGTACTTC.

This rearrangement joins TRBV2 to TRBJ1-6, with a tentative D call TRBD1 (6 bases). V gave up 6 bases and J gave up 5 bases, with 17 bases separating them. The CDR3 length is 16 residues. CDR1 SNHLY and CDR2 FYNNEI come from the germline V gene. The CDR3 coding sequence is TGTGCCAGCAGCGTCCGGGGGGGCAGGGATAATTCACCCCTCCACTTT. Translated: CASSVRGGRDNSPLHF.

This clone was seen a handful of times. The rearrangement uses TRBV11-3 and TRBJ2-3; D may be TRBD1 (6 bases). The CDR3 has 15 amino acids. Per germline, CDR1 SGHNT and CDR2 YENEEA. Trimming shortened V by 0 bases and J by 3 bases, and 10 bases separated the two germline ends. The CDR3 DNA reads TGTGCCAGCAGCTTAGAGGGGGCCTCTACAGATACGCAGTATTTT. Protein sequence: CASSLEGASTDTQYF.

DNA of the CDR3: TGTGCCAGCAGCTTAGGGTTGGGGTATCAGCCCCAGCATTTT. It is translated as CASSLGLGYQPQHF. V usage is TRBV7-3 and J usage is TRBJ1-5; no definite D call. Trimming shortened V by 2 bases and J by 5 bases, and 10 bases separated the two germline ends. Germline CDR1 SGHTA, CDR2 FQGTGA. This CDR3 spans 14 amino acids.

V usage is TRBV19 and J usage is TRBJ2-1; 14 bases are shared with TRBD2. This CDR3 region has 15 residues. V lost 7 bases to trimming and J lost 9 bases; unmatched junction nucleotides: 8. Germline V lookup: CDR1 LNHDA, CDR2 SQIVND (reference sequence). The CDR3 sequence is CASTRLGLAGVEQFF. The DNA of the CDR3 is TGTGCCAGTACCCGATTGGGACTAGCGGGAGTTGAGCAGTTCTTC. Full variable domain (rest looked up from reference TRBV19 and TRBJ2-1): DGGITQSPKYLFRKEGQNVTLSCEQNLNHDAMYWYRQDPGQGLRLIYYSQIVNDFQKGDIAEGYSVSREKKESFPLTVTSAQKNPTAFYLCASTRLGLAGVEQFFGPGTRLTVL.

This clone was seen more than once but under ten times. The V gene is TRBV27, the J gene TRBJ2-7; perhaps TRBD2 as D (8 bases). This CDR3 has 16 residues. V was clipped by 6 bases and J by 6 bases, with 24 bases between them. Germline lookup yields CDR1 MNHEY and CDR2 SMNVEV (reference sequence). The CDR3 loop reads CASSPSGRAQGGEQYF. The CDR3 DNA follows: TGTGCCAGCAGCCCCAGCGGGAGAGCTCAGGGGGGCGAGCAGTACTTC.

J is TRBJ2-2 and V is TRBV9; 8 bases line up with TRBD2. The CDR3 extends over 16 amino acids. CDR1 and CDR2 (germline): SGDLS, YYNGEE. V lost 0 bases, J lost 10 bases, and 11 bases stayed unmatched. The CDR3 region has the DNA TGTGCCAGCAGCGTAGGAGTAGCGGGGATGGGGGAGGAGCTGTTTTTT. Its translation is CASSVGVAGMGEELFF.

This chain links TRBV27 with TRBJ1-5; D gene uncertain. Trimming cost V 2 bases and J 5 bases, with 7 bases left between them. Looked up from germline, CDR1 is MNHEY and CDR2 is SMNVEV (reference sequence). The CDR3 extends over 13 amino acids. The CDR3 spells CASSLKGDQPQHF. The CDR3 DNA follows: TGTGCCAGCAGTTTAAAGGGTGATCAGCCCCAGCATTTT.

This sequence joins TRBV6-1 and TRBJ1-5, with D possibly TRBD1 on 6 matching bases. Germline values: CDR1 MNHNS, CDR2 SASEGT. CDR3 length: 19 amino acids. With 0 bases removed from V and 0 bases from J, the gap between germline ends came to 18 bases. The chain's CDR3 is CASSEALLNRAYSNQPQHF. CDR3 nucleotides: TGTGCCAGCAGTGAAGCGCTCCTAAACAGGGCCTATAGCAATCAGCCCCAGCATTTT.